This T cell receptor (beta chain) came from a study of blood T cell repertoires in COVID-19. Study in general: Some COVID-19 samples were acute and others convalescent; all came from the United States, Italy and Spain.

Germline CDR1 is MNHEY and CDR2 is SVGAGI. V shed 8 bases and J shed 0 bases, with 11 bases lying between them. The CDR3 length is 13 residues. The study assigned cohorts using participant-reported clinical history. Recovery among Cohort 3 donors was established by two negative PCRs, clearance, or symptom resolution. Assay used: immunoSEQ multiplex PCR; TCRdb lists only in-frame clones, some missing. In the table there are approximately 200,000 clones, roughly 80% of which are singletons. This receptor was taken from a man aged 40-49 years who had recovered from COVID-19. The chain uses TRBV6-5 and TRBJ2-7; D unresolved. Sequencing was carried out using PBMCs or T cells enriched from blood (not recorded which). CDR3 in amino acids: CASSWALSYEQYF. CDR3 in DNA: TGTGCCAGCTCTTGGGCCCTCTCCTACGAGCAGTACTTC.